The clone carrying this T cell receptor (beta chain) appeared many times. Its antigen is unknown. A clone one base away is much larger, so this may be a read error. The DNA ends 3 residues before the CDR3 does, and the rest of the CDR3 is filled in from the germline J gene. This sample is drawn from a study of T cell clonality in common variable immunodeficiency. Study results and limitations: CVID subjects had higher TCRbeta clonality than healthy controls, most marked in about a third. Repertoire-complication correlations in CVID were limited by patient heterogeneity.

Caucasian heritage predominated among both patients and controls. Donors gave roughly 5 to 8 ml heparinized peripheral whole blood. Only in-frame clones appear in the TCRdb table, and some are missing; sequencing was by immunoSEQ multiplex PCR. This sample has tens of thousands of clones, each found more than once. The germline V gene encodes CDR1 GTSNPN and CDR2 SVGIG (reference sequence). The CDR3 is 13 residues long. This TCR was recovered from a person aged 18 to 70 in good health. Sequencing input: peripheral blood mononuclear cells. The rearrangement joins TRBV30 to TRBJ2-3; D unclear. The CDR3 is CAWSLADNQPQYF. Incomplete CDR3 DNA: TGTGCCTGGAGTTTGGCAGACAATCAGCCG.